Here is one TCR beta chain with its context. Its antigen remains unknown. The source of the sample is a study of T cells in Graves' hyperthyroidism and ophthalmopathy. Trimming pared 8 bases from V and 0 bases from J, leaving 14 bases between. Germline V gene data show CDR1 as PRHDT and CDR2 as FYEKMQ (reference sequence). This CDR3 has 15 amino acids. Overall study results and limits: Most clonotypes expanded in the thyroid (above 0.001) were also present in blood. Stable hyperthyroidism was told apart from ophthalmopathy by a model built on 13 V-J features. Model output signaled ophthalmopathy a median approximately 6.2 months ahead of onset.

Clinical symptoms, serum thyroxine and TRAb, thyroid ultrasound and orbital computed tomography together formed the diagnostic basis. From RNA transcripts, TCR beta CDR3 regions were amplified. TCR CDR3 underwent first-round RT-PCR with the HTBI primer set. TCRdb itself ran the multiplex PCR reads through MiXCR, one entry per CDR3 protein. The repertoire holds 250,000 to 400,000 distinct CDR3 sequences, with approximately 14% as singletons. The clonotype comes from a woman in her 40s with Graves' ophthalmopathy. What was sequenced was blood. The J gene is TRBJ2-1, the V gene TRBV13; D call uncertain. CDR3 region: CASGSTQSSYNEQFF. The CDR3 nucleotides are TGTGCCAGCGGATCGACACAGAGCTCCTACAATGAGCAGTTCTTC.